These 31 T cell receptor beta chains share one sample of origin, sequenced in a study of prognosis after radiotherapy for stage I lung cancer. Genomic DNA provided the template from which TCR beta CDR3 was amplified by two-round multiplex PCR. Round-one PCR had primers specific to each TRBV and TRBJ gene. Each CDR3 protein is one row after TCRdb ran MiXCR on the multiplex PCR reads. The sample carries over 8,500 distinct CDR3 sequences, less than 70% recorded once. The specimen was PBMCs, collected before or after stereotactic body radiation therapy (not recorded which). These receptors were collected from a donor aged 50 or older with non-small cell lung cancer.

This clonotype is deemed medium-sized. CDR3 sequence reads: CASRQRPSSYEQYF. CDR3 bases: TGTGCCAGCCGGCAGCGGCCAAGCTCCTACGAGCAGTACTTC. The rearrangement joins TRBV2 to TRBJ2-7, with D possibly matching TRBD2 (5 bases). CDR3 length equals 14 residues. Deletions cut 8 bases from V and 0 bases from J, with 14 bases between. The germline CDR1 and CDR2 sequences are SNHLY and FYNNEI.

This chain links TRBV7-2 with TRBJ2-1, with 10 bases lining up with TRBD2. Germline V gene data show CDR1 as SGHTA and CDR2 as FQGNSA. V was pared by 2 bases and J by 6 bases, with 10 bases of the junction left unmatched. This CDR3 contains 17 residues. The CDR3 here is CASSLNALLAGANEQFF. CDR3 bases: TGTGCCAGCAGCTTAAATGCGTTGCTAGCGGGAGCCAATGAGCAGTTCTTC.

Points on this clonotype: Only one base separates this from a far larger clonotype, so it likely reflects a read error. The chain recombines TRBV2 with TRBJ2-5, with D perhaps given as TRBD1 or TRBD2 (5 bases each). The germline V gene has CDR1 SNHLY and CDR2 FYNNEI. The CDR3 has 14 amino acids. The CDR3 region has the DNA TGTGCCAGCAGTGAAGGGGGGAGATACAATGAGCATTTCTTC. Encoded protein: CASSEGGRYNEHFF.

Sample share makes this clonotype medium-sized. The chain combines TRBV20-1 with TRBJ1-2, with D uncertain. The V gene's germline CDR1 is DFQATT and CDR2 SNEGSKA (reference sequence). Trimming pared 3 bases from V and 8 bases from J, leaving 10 bases between. The CDR3 totals 11 residues. CDR3 in DNA: TGCAGTGCTAGCGCCCCTGAGGGCTACACCTTC. Amino acid sequence: CSASAPEGYTF.

This rearrangement joins TRBV20-1 to TRBJ2-3, with 7 positions matching TRBD2. With V trimmed by 8 bases and J by 0 bases, 5 bases remained unmatched. The CDR3 totals 13 residues. Germline V gives CDR1 DFQATT, CDR2 SNEGSKA (reference sequence). For the CDR3, the DNA is TGCAGTCAACTAGCGAGTAGCACAGATACGCAGTATTTT. Protein product: CSQLASSTDTQYF.

The chain links TRBV6-2 or TRBV6-3 to TRBJ1-5; no definite D call. The ends were cut back, 4 bases at V and 9 bases at J, with 25 bases in the middle. Per germline, CDR1 MNHEY and CDR2 SVGEGT. The CDR3 consists of 17 residues. The CDR3 here is CASSSVGVSDMARPQHF. In DNA form, the CDR3 reads TGTGCCAGCAGTTCGGTCGGGGTGTCGGATATGGCGCGGCCCCAGCATTTT.

This chain connects TRBV6-2 or TRBV6-3 to TRBJ2-7; possibly TRBD2 for D (6 bases). V was trimmed by 4 bases and J by 9 bases, leaving 19 bases between them. Germline-derived CDR1 and CDR2 are MNHEY and SVGEGT. This CDR3 comprises 14 residues. The CDR3: CASSFNRAVGGQYF. CDR3 in DNA: TGTGCCAGCAGTTTTAACCGAGCGGTGGGGGGGCAGTACTTC.

The chain couples TRBV6-2 or TRBV6-3 to TRBJ2-1, with TRBD1 matching 9 bases. The CDR3 covers 17 residues. CDR1 is MNHEY and CDR2 is SVGEGT in the germline V gene. The ends lost 2 bases at V and 11 bases at J; junction bases unmatched: 16. In DNA, the CDR3 is TGTGCCAGCAGTTACCTAGAGTCCGGGACAGGGAGTAATAAGCAGTTCTTC. Residues: CASSYLESGTGSNKQFF.

V usage is TRBV28 and J usage is TRBJ2-7, with 12 bases matching TRBD2. The germline CDR1 and CDR2 sequences are MDHEN and SYDVKM. V gave up 3 bases and J gave up 7 bases; unmatched junction bases: 10. This CDR3 has 16 residues. The CDR3 sequence is CASSLSSGRDISEQYF. CDR3 nucleotides: TGTGCCAGCAGTTTGTCTAGCGGGAGGGATATAAGTGAGCAGTACTTC. The whole variable domain, filled in from reference TRBV28 and TRBJ2-7, reads DVKVTQSSRYLVKRTGEKVFLECVQDMDHENMFWYRQDPGLGLRLIYFSYDVKMKEKGDIPEGYSVSREKKERFSLILESASTNQTSMYLCASSLSSGRDISEQYFGPGTRLTVT.

The genes are TRBV6-2 or TRBV6-3 and TRBJ2-3; 11 nucleotides match TRBD2. V shed 0 bases, J shed 3 bases, and the junction held 11 bases outside the gene matches. CDR3 length equals 19 residues. CDR1 and CDR2 (germline): MNHEY, SVGEGT. CDR3 in DNA: TGTGCCAGCAGTTACTCTTATTTTTCGGGGACTAGCGGAACAGATACGCAGTATTTT. Amino acid sequence: CASSYSYFSGTSGTDTQYF.

This clonotype was seen a single time. A far larger clone lies a single base away; this is likely a read error. V usage is TRBV24-1 and J usage is TRBJ2-1; tentatively, D is TRBD1 (6 bases). CDR1 and CDR2 (germline): KGHDR, SFDVKD. V lost 11 bases and J 4 bases, leaving 17 bases between the germline ends. This CDR3 is 14 amino acids long. CDR3 sequence reads: CASRGIARYNEQFF. CDR3 sequence (DNA): TGTGCCAGCAGGGGAATAGCGAGGTACAATGAGCAGTTCTTC.

This clonotype has more than one count but fewer than ten. The genes are TRBV28 and TRBJ2-3, with D perhaps TRBD2 (6 bases). The CDR3 is 19 amino acids. The V end lost 3 bases, the J end lost 4 bases, and 26 bases lay between the germline ends. Germline CDR1 reads MDHEN; CDR2 reads SYDVKM. The CDR3 sequence is CASSFPGHHSGEEADTQYF. CDR3 nucleotide sequence: TGTGCCAGCAGTTTCCCAGGACATCATAGCGGAGAGGAGGCAGATACGCAGTATTTT.

J is TRBJ2-1 and V is TRBV6-8; D gene unclear. Trimming took 2 bases from V and 8 from J, leaving 4 bases between them. The CDR3 has 11 amino acids. Germline V lookup: CDR1 MNHGY, CDR2 SAAAGT. The CDR3 nucleotides read TGTGCCAGCAGTTACGCGTATGAGCAGTTCTTC. Translated, it gives CASSYAYEQFF.

This sequence joins TRBV6-2 or TRBV6-3 and TRBJ2-2; weak D call: TRBD1 (6 bases). There are 16 residues in the CDR3. V was pared by 2 bases and J by 0 bases, with 10 bases between. Germline V gene sequence: CDR1 MNHEY, CDR2 SVGEGT. CDR3 in amino acids: CASSYLGQPNTGELFF. DNA for the CDR3: TGTGCCAGCAGTTACCTGGGACAACCGAACACCGGGGAGCTGTTTTTT.

The chain employs TRBV6-1 and TRBJ2-7, with D hard to call. This CDR3 spans 11 amino acids. V dropped 6 bases and J dropped 6 bases, with 9 bases sitting between them. Germline V CDR1 and CDR2: MNHNS, SASEGT. The CDR3 loop is CASSLQSEQYF. The CDR3 DNA follows: TGTGCCAGCAGCCTACAGAGCGAGCAGTACTTC.

This sequence joins TRBV6-1 and TRBJ2-1; 9 nucleotides agree with TRBD2. Germline CDR1 MNHNS, CDR2 SASEGT. CDR3 length: 16 amino acids. V was clipped by 6 bases and J by 5 bases; unmatched bases: 11. DNA of the CDR3: TGTGCCAGCAGCTCCGGGACTAGCTTAGGGGACAATGAGCAGTTCTTC. It specifies CASSSGTSLGDNEQFF.

In this sample, this clonotype turned up many times. The chain is built from TRBV5-4 and TRBJ2-1; 9 positions match TRBD2. V shed 4 bases and J 7 bases; nucleotides not matched to a gene: 12. Germline CDR1 and CDR2: SGHNT and YYREEE (reference sequence). The CDR3 has 16 residues. The CDR3 coding sequence is TGTGCCAGCAGCCCGACTGGAGTAGCGGGAGCTAATGAGCAGTTCTTC. It yields the protein CASSPTGVAGANEQFF.

Comment on this clonotype: At one end, the junction sequence differs from germline, possibly due to a read error. This chain links TRBV12-3 or TRBV12-4 with TRBJ2-5; D unclear. This CDR3 has 12 residues. CDR3 protein: CSSSLWGETQYF. Here the CDR3 DNA reads TGTTCCAGCAGTTTATGGGGAGAGACCCAGTACTTC.

CDR3 nucleotide sequence: TGTGCCAGCAGTTATCCCGGGGAGCTGTTTTTT. Protein: CASSYPGELFF. This chain links TRBV6-2 or TRBV6-3 with TRBJ2-2, with D unresolved. CDR1 MNHEY and CDR2 SVGEGT come from the germline V gene. Trimming cost V 3 bases and J 6 bases, with 2 bases left between them. The CDR3 loop spans 11 amino acids.

This clonotype was observed once. The chain employs TRBV6-1 and TRBJ2-2; the match to TRBD2 covers 9 bases. Germline lookup yields CDR1 MNHNS and CDR2 SASEGT. The J segment lost 4 bases and the V segment lost 7 bases, leaving 7 bases of the junction unmatched. This CDR3 region has 15 residues. The CDR3 here is CASKRGGVFTGELFF. For the CDR3, the DNA is TGTGCCAGCAAGCGCGGGGGGGTTTTCACCGGGGAGCTGTTTTTT.

CDR3 loop: CASGPPTGGYYQYF. The CDR3 DNA is TGTGCCAGCGGACCACCGACAGGGGGCTACTATCAGTACTTC. This rearrangement joins TRBV6-2 or TRBV6-3 to TRBJ2-7; 10 bases agree with TRBD1. Unmatched junction bases numbered 14, after V lost 8 bases and J lost 10 bases. From germline, CDR1 is MNHEY and CDR2 SVGEGT. The CDR3 is 14 amino acids.

This chain links TRBV6-5 with TRBJ1-2; maybe TRBD1 (6 bases). The CDR3 is 14 residues long. CDR1 and CDR2 (germline): MNHEY, SVGAGI. Trimming stripped 4 bases from V and 10 bases from J, with 19 bases between. The CDR3 loop reads CASSLYRENYFYTF. CDR3 sequence (DNA): TGTGCCAGCAGTTTGTACAGGGAAAACTATTTCTACACCTTC.

Relative to its sample, this clonotype is medium-sized (0.01 to 0.1%). The chain links TRBV15 to TRBJ2-7; 15 bases map to TRBD2. Germline V lookup: CDR1 LNHNV, CDR2 YYDKDF (reference sequence). J gave up 4 bases and V 1 base, and 11 bases lay outside the gene matches. The CDR3 loop spans 19 amino acids. This CDR3 is CATSRALGLAGGSGYEQYF. In DNA, the CDR3 is TGTGCCACCAGCAGAGCATTAGGACTAGCGGGAGGGTCGGGGTACGAGCAGTACTTC.

By share, this clonotype ranks as medium-sized. This chain connects TRBV20-1 to TRBJ2-1, with 15 bases identical to TRBD2. V was clipped by 1 base and J by 4 bases; unmatched bases: 2. This CDR3 region has 16 residues. Germline V CDR1 and CDR2: DFQATT, SNEGSKA (reference sequence). CDR3 residues: CSARGTSGRGYNEQFF. The CDR3 bases are TGCAGTGCTAGAGGGACTAGCGGGAGGGGGTACAATGAGCAGTTCTTC.

V gene TRBV19 combines with J gene TRBJ2-4; the D is unclear. In germline, CDR1 is LNHDA, CDR2 SQIVND (reference sequence). Trimming cost V 6 bases and J 0 bases, with 9 bases left between them. This CDR3 is built from 14 residues. The CDR3 loop is CASRSEIAKNIQYF. The CDR3, as DNA: TGTGCCAGTAGATCGGAAATAGCCAAAAACATTCAGTACTTC.

The chain links TRBV6-1 to TRBJ1-2; TRBD1 is a possible D gene (6 bases). Germline V gene sequence: CDR1 MNHNS, CDR2 SASEGT. V lost 0 bases, J lost 6 bases, and 14 bases lay in between. The CDR3 consists of 15 residues. CDR3 region: CASSEASGRGHGYTF. The CDR3 DNA reads TGTGCCAGCAGTGAAGCATCGGGCAGGGGCCATGGCTACACCTTC.

This clonotype is medium-sized within its sample. V gene TRBV24-1 combines with J gene TRBJ1-5; 7 bases are shared with TRBD1. Germline V gene sequence: CDR1 KGHDR, CDR2 SFDVKD. Trimming cost V 4 bases and J 5 bases; bases outside gene matches: 4. This CDR3 spans 14 amino acids. Here the CDR3 reads CATSESGGYQPQHF. CDR3 coding DNA: TGTGCCACCAGTGAGTCAGGGGGTTATCAGCCCCAGCATTTT.

This sequence joins TRBV2 and TRBJ2-7; D is unresolved. Trimming took off 1 base at V and 5 bases at J, with 6 bases between the two ends. Per germline, CDR1 SNHLY and CDR2 FYNNEI. The CDR3 has 12 amino acids. In nucleotides, the CDR3 is TGTGCCAGCAGTGAAGGGTATAACGAGCAGTACTTC. Its protein product is CASSEGYNEQYF. The whole variable domain, remainder taken from reference TRBV2 and TRBJ2-7, is EPEVTQTPSHQVTQMGQEVILRCVPISNHLYFYWYRQILGQKVEFLVSFYNNEISEKSEIFDDQFSVERPDGSNFTLKIRSTKLEDSAMYFCASSEGYNEQYFGPGTRLTVT.

This clonotype occurred many times. The rearrangement uses TRBV5-8 and TRBJ1-2; D gene unclear. Looked up from germline, CDR1 is SGHTS and CDR2 is YDEGEE. The V end was cut by 1 base, the J end by 3 bases, with 10 bases between. CDR3 length equals 14 residues. The CDR3 DNA reads TGTGCCAGCAGCTTGAGAGCTGTTGACTATGGCTACACCTTC. Amino acid sequence: CASSLRAVDYGYTF.

The chain is built from TRBV5-5 and TRBJ1-3, with a possible D match to TRBD1 (5 bases). Germline V gene sequence: CDR1 SGHKS, CDR2 YYEKEE (reference sequence). The CDR3 covers 14 residues. Trimming removed 0 bases at V and 4 bases at J, with 8 bases between. This CDR3 reads CASSLVGAGNTIYF. The CDR3 coding sequence is TGTGCCAGCAGCTTGGTTGGGGCCGGAAACACCATATATTTT. Full variable domain (outside the CDR3, taken from reference TRBV5-5 and TRBJ1-3): DAGVTQSPTHLIKTRGQQVTLRCSPISGHKSVSWYQQVLGQGPQFIFQYYEKEERGRGNFPDRFSARQFPNYSSELNVNALLLGDSALYLCASSLVGAGNTIYFGEGSWLTVV.

J is TRBJ1-5 and V is TRBV12-5; tentative D call: TRBD1 (6 bases). This CDR3 spans 14 amino acids. Per germline, CDR1 LGHNT and CDR2 FRNRAP. V was shortened by 5 bases and J by 3 bases, with 11 bases between the two germline ends. DNA for the CDR3: TGTGCTAGTGGTCTCGGGGGCTCCAATCAGCCCCAGCATTTT. Translating it yields CASGLGGSNQPQHF. The full variable domain, in which reference TRBV12-5 and TRBJ1-5 provide the parts outside the CDR3, is DARVTQTPRHKVTEMGQEVTMRCQPILGHNTVFWYRQTMMQGLELLAYFRNRAPLDDSGMPKDRFSAEMPDATLATLKIQPSEPRDSAVYFCASGLGGSNQPQHFGDGTRLSIL.